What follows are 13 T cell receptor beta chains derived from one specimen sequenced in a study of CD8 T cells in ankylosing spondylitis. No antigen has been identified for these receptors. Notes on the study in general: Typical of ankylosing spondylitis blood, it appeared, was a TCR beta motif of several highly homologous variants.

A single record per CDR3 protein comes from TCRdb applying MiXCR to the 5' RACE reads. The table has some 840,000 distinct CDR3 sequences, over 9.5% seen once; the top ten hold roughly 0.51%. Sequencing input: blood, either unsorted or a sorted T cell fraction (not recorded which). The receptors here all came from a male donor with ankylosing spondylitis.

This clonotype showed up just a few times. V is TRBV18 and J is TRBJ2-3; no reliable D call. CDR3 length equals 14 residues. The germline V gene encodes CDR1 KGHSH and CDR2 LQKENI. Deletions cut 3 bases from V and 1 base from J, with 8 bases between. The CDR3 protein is CASSPPVRTDTQYF. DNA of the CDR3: TGTGCCAGCTCACCTCCGGTCCGCACAGATACGCAGTATTTT.

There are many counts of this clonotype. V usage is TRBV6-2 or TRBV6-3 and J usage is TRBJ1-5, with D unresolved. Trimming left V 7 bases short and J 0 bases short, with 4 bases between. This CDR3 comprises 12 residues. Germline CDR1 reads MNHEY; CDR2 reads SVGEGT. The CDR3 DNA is TGTGCCAGCAAGGATAGCAATCAGCCCCAGCATTTT. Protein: CASKDSNQPQHF.

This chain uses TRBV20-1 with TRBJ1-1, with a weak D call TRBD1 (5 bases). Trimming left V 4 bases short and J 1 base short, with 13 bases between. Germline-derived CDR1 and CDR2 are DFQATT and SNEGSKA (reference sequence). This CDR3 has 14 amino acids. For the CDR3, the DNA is TGCAGTGCTAAGTCCGGGGGGGGGAACACTGAAGCTTTCTTT. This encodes CSAKSGGGNTEAFF.

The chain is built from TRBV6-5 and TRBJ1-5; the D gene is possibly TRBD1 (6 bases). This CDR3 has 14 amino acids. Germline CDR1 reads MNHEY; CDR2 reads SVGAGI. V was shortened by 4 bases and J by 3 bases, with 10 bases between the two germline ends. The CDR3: CASSSDSNNQPQHF. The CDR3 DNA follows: TGTGCCAGCAGTTCGGACAGTAACAATCAGCCCCAGCATTTT.

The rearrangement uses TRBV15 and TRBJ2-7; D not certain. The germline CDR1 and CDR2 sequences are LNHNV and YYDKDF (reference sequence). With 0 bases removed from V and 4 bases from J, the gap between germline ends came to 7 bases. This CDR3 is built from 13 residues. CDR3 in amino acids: CATSRDIGYEQYF. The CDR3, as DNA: TGTGCCACCAGCAGAGATATCGGGTACGAGCAGTACTTC.

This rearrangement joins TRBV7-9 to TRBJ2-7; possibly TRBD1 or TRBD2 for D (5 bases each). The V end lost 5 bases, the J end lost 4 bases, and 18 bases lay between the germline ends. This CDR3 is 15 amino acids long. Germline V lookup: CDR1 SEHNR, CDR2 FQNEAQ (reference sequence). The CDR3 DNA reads TGTGCCAGCAGCCTGAACGGGGCACGAAGTTACGAGCAGTACTTC. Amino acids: CASSLNGARSYEQYF.

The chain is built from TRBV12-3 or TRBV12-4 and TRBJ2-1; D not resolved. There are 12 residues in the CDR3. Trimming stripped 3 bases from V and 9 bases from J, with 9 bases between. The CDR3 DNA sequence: TGTGCCAGCAGTTTTGGAGACGCTGAGCAGTTCTTC. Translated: CASSFGDAEQFF.

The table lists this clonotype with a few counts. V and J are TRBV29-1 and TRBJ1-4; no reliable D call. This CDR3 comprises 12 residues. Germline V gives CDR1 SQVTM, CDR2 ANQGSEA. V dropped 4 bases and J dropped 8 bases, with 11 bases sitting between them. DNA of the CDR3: TGCAGCGTTGCCCCGGGTTACGAAAAACTGTTTTTT. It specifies CSVAPGYEKLFF.

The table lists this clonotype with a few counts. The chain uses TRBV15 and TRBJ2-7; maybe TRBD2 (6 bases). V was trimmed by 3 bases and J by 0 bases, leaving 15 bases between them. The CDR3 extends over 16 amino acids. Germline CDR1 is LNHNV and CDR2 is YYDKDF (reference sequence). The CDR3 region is CATSRAGTYSSYEQYF. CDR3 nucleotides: TGTGCCACCAGCAGGGCCGGGACTTATAGCTCCTACGAGCAGTACTTC.

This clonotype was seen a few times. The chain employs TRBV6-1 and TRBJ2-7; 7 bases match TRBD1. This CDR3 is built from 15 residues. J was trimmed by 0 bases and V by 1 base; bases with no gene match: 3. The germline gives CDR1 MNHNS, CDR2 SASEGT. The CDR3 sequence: CASSEGTGVSYEQYF. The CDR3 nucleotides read TGTGCCAGCAGTGAAGGGACAGGAGTCTCCTACGAGCAGTACTTC.

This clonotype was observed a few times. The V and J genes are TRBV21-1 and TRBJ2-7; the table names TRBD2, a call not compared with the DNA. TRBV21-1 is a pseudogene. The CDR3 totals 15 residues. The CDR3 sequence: CASSKGAGEEYEQYF. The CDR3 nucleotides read TGTGCCAGCAGCAAAGGAGCGGGAGAGGAGTACGAGCAGTACTTC.

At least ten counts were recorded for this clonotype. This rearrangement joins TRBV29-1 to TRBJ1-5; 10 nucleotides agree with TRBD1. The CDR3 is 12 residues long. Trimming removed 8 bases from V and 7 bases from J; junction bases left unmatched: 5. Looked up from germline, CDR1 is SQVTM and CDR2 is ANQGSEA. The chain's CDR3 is CSRDRGQQPQHF. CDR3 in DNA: TGCAGCCGGGACAGGGGTCAGCAGCCCCAGCATTTT.

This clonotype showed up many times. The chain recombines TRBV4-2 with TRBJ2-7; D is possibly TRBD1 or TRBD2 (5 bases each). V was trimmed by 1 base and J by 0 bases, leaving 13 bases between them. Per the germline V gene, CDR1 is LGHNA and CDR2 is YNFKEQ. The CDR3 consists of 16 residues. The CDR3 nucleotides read TGTGCCAGCAGCCAAGTTTGGGACGCAAGCTCCTACGAGCAGTACTTC. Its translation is CASSQVWDASSYEQYF.